Following are 21 T cell receptor beta chains from one sample sequenced in a study of shared clonotypes between healthy human individuals. TCRdb's table, derived via immunoSEQ multiplex PCR, lists solely in-frame clones and lacks some. The sample contains fewer than 500,000 clones, approximately 79% of which appear only once. The sample taken for sequencing was PBMCs. Receptors originate from a woman between 35 and 50 years old in good health. Some clones in this sample may be carry-over from other donors' samples.

This rearrangement joins TRBV9 to TRBJ2-7; TRBD1 aligns across 8 bases. The CDR3 has 13 residues. CDR1 is SGDLS and CDR2 is YYNGEE in the germline V gene. V dropped 4 bases and J dropped 3; count of bases not matched to a gene: 3. The CDR3, as DNA: TGTGCCAGCAGCTCAGGACAGGGCTACGAGCAGTACTTC. Translating gives CASSSGQGYEQYF.

The V gene is TRBV7-3, the J gene TRBJ1-2; D gene unclear. V was clipped by 5 bases and J by 2 bases, with 9 bases between them. The CDR3 sequence is 13 residues long. CDR1 and CDR2 from the germline V gene are SGHTA and FQGTGA. CDR3 DNA: TGTGCCAGCAGCGATGGACCAAACTATGGCTACACCTTC. Its protein product is CASSDGPNYGYTF.

The chain combines TRBV18 with TRBJ1-1; D remains ambiguous. Trimming removed 2 bases at V and 4 bases at J, with 8 bases between. The CDR3 sequence is 13 residues long. Germline loops: CDR1 KGHSH, CDR2 LQKENI. In DNA, the CDR3 is TGTGCCAGCTCACCAGCCCAGGTCACTGAAGCTTTCTTT. It yields the protein CASSPAQVTEAFF.

This chain links TRBV5-4 with TRBJ1-4; 9 bases align to TRBD1. Germline CDR1 reads SGHNT; CDR2 reads YYREEE (reference sequence). V trimming: 2 bases; J trimming: 4 bases; junction bases outside the gene matches: 3. The CDR3 loop spans 15 amino acids. The CDR3 here is CASSLRTGVNEKLFF. In DNA, the CDR3 is TGTGCCAGCAGCTTACGGACAGGGGTTAATGAAAAACTGTTTTTT.

This clone was seen more than once but under ten times. The chain is built from TRBV2 and TRBJ2-3; 9 positions agree with TRBD1. J was trimmed by 3 bases and V by 4 bases; bases with no gene match: 5. The CDR3 has 15 residues. Germline CDR1 and CDR2: SNHLY and FYNNEI. CDR3 sequence: CASSGDRASTDTQYF. CDR3 nucleotide sequence: TGTGCCAGCAGTGGGGACAGGGCTAGTACAGATACGCAGTATTTT.

The chain recombines TRBV6-6 with TRBJ1-2, with 12 bases aligning to TRBD1. Germline values: CDR1 MNHNY, CDR2 SVGAGI (reference sequence). J gave up 5 bases and V 6 bases, and 10 bases lay outside the gene matches. CDR3 size: 16 residues. The CDR3 nucleotides are TGTGCCAGCAGGTCGGGACAGGGGGCCCGACTTTATGGCTACACCTTC. It is translated as CASRSGQGARLYGYTF.

This clone came up a few times. The chain combines TRBV18 with TRBJ2-2; D ambiguous. This CDR3 contains 16 residues. V lost 3 bases to trimming and J lost 5 bases, with 16 bases between them. Germline V gene data show CDR1 as KGHSH and CDR2 as LQKENI. The CDR3 protein is CASSPTLGSYTGELFF. CDR3 sequence (DNA): TGTGCCAGCTCACCGACGTTAGGGTCTTATACCGGGGAGCTGTTTTTT.

This clone showed up many times. The chain links TRBV7-9 to TRBJ2-7; D unclear. The germline V and J ends were trimmed by 3 bases and 2 bases, with 8 bases remaining between them. Germline V gene data show CDR1 as SEHNR and CDR2 as FQNEAQ (reference sequence). This CDR3 is built from 13 residues. DNA for the CDR3: TGTGCCAGCAGCTTGGGCGACCCCTACGAGCAGTACTTC. Translation gives CASSLGDPYEQYF.

The rearrangement joins TRBV2 to TRBJ1-4; D is ambiguous. Germline V gene sequence: CDR1 SNHLY, CDR2 FYNNEI. The CDR3 length is 13 residues. Trimming pared 8 bases from V and 3 bases from J, leaving 10 bases between. CDR3 loop: CASGRSPNEKLFF. For the CDR3, the DNA is TGTGCCAGCGGGCGGTCTCCTAATGAAAAACTGTTTTTT.

The J gene is TRBJ2-7, the V gene TRBV18; 7 nucleotides align to TRBD2. Germline V CDR1 and CDR2: KGHSH, LQKENI. Germline trimming cut 5 bases from V and 2 bases from J; bases unmatched to any gene: 6. The CDR3 sequence is 14 residues long. Here the CDR3 reads CASSGRENPYEQYF. In nucleotides, the CDR3 is TGTGCCAGCTCAGGGCGGGAGAATCCCTACGAGCAGTACTTC. The full variable domain, completed using reference TRBV18 and TRBJ2-7, is NAGVMQNPRHLVRRRGQEARLRCSPMKGHSHVYWYRQLPEEGLKFMVYLQKENIIDESGMPKERFSAEFPKEGPSILRIQQVVRGDSAAYFCASSGRENPYEQYFGPGTRLTVT.

This clone was picked up one time. V gene TRBV11-3 combines with J gene TRBJ2-1; TRBD1 matches 8 bases. Per the germline V gene, CDR1 is SGHNT and CDR2 is YENEEA. This CDR3 spans 15 amino acids. V dropped 5 bases and J dropped 1; count of bases not matched to a gene: 4. CDR3 amino acids: CASSQRQGSYNEQFF. DNA of the CDR3: TGTGCCAGCAGCCAACGACAGGGGTCCTACAATGAGCAGTTCTTC.

The CDR3 DNA reads as TGTGCCAGCAGCTTGGTTCAGGGCGAGCAGTTCTTC. It codes for CASSLVQGEQFF. The chain employs TRBV5-6 and TRBJ2-1; a weak D match, TRBD1 (5 bases). Trimming stripped 0 bases from V and 10 bases from J, with 8 bases between. The CDR3 covers 12 residues. The germline CDR1 and CDR2 sequences are SGHDT and YYEEEE.

This rearrangement joins TRBV6-7 to TRBJ2-7, with TRBD2 matching 12 bases. TRBV6-7 qualifies as an ORF whose function is uncertain. CDR3 length: 17 residues. J was trimmed by 3 bases and V by 2 bases; bases with no gene match: 8. The CDR3 region is CASSYTTRTSGNYEQYF. The CDR3, as DNA: TGTGCCAGCAGTTACACGACGAGGACTAGCGGGAACTACGAGCAGTACTTC.

The rearrangement links TRBV2 to TRBJ1-5; weak D call: TRBD1 (6 bases). The CDR3 runs to 16 residues. The germline V gene has CDR1 SNHLY and CDR2 FYNNEI. Between the trimmed V and J ends, which lost 2 bases and 4 bases, there was a span of 15 bases. The CDR3 nucleotides are TGTGCCAGCAGTGAACTAGGCAGGGGCGCAAATCAGCCCCAGCATTTT. Amino acid sequence: CASSELGRGANQPQHF.

The chain uses TRBV27 and TRBJ2-3; D gene uncertain. This CDR3 is built from 13 residues. The germline CDR1 and CDR2 sequences are MNHEY and SMNVEV (reference sequence). Trimming pared 10 bases from V and 2 bases from J, leaving 13 bases between. The CDR3 nucleotides read TGTGCCACCTCTCGGGCCTACACAGATACGCAGTATTTT. This sequence encodes CATSRAYTDTQYF.

V gene TRBV30 combines with J gene TRBJ1-2; a weak D match, TRBD1 (6 bases). There are 11 residues in the CDR3. Per the germline V gene, CDR1 is GTSNPN and CDR2 is SVGIG (reference sequence). CDR3 bases: TGTGCGAAAGGGGGGCCCTATGGCTACACCTTC. Protein product: CAKGGPYGYTF.

This clone appeared a single time. The chain carries TRBV9 and TRBJ2-3; D is tentatively TRBD1 or TRBD2 (5 bases each). The V gene lost 0 bases and the J gene lost 0 bases, with 14 bases spanning the gap. Germline V lookup: CDR1 SGDLS, CDR2 YYNGEE. The CDR3 sequence is 17 residues long. CDR3 sequence (DNA): TGTGCCAGCAGCGTAGCCTCATTGGGACCTAGCACAGATACGCAGTATTTT. The encoded protein is CASSVASLGPSTDTQYF. Filled out from reference TRBV9 and TRBJ2-3, the complete variable domain reads DSGVTQTPKHLITATGQRVTLRCSPRSGDLSVYWYQQSLDQGLQFLIQYYNGEERAKGNILERFSAQQFPDLHSELNLSSLELGDSALYFCASSVASLGPSTDTQYFGPGTRLTVL.

The chain combines TRBV28 with TRBJ2-7, with D possibly being TRBD2 (6 bases). CDR3 length: 14 amino acids. Per germline, CDR1 MDHEN and CDR2 SYDVKM. V lost 6 bases, J lost 3 bases, and 15 bases lay in between. The CDR3 here is CASSTGEDFYEQYF. The CDR3 bases are TGTGCCAGCAGCACGGGAGAAGATTTCTACGAGCAGTACTTC.

A few counts support this clone. The rearrangement links TRBV11-3 to TRBJ1-5, with D tentatively TRBD1 (5 bases). CDR1 is SGHNT and CDR2 is YENEEA in the germline V gene. CDR3 length: 17 amino acids. The ends were cut back, 6 bases at V and 4 bases at J, with 22 bases in the middle. CDR3: CASRLGVTGPLNQPQHF. The DNA of the CDR3 is TGTGCCAGCAGACTTGGGGTTACAGGTCCCTTAAATCAGCCCCAGCATTTT.

This chain links TRBV6-6 with TRBJ2-7; 10 bases match TRBD1. J gave up 3 bases and V 7 bases, and 12 bases lay outside the gene matches. The CDR3 has 16 amino acids. From germline, CDR1 is MNHNY and CDR2 SVGAGI (reference sequence). Here the CDR3 reads CASNEKVGQGLYEQYF. The CDR3 nucleotides are TGTGCCAGCAACGAGAAGGTGGGACAGGGGCTCTACGAGCAGTACTTC.

The J gene is TRBJ2-5, the V gene TRBV30, with 7 bases identical to TRBD1. This CDR3 is built from 13 residues. The germline V gene encodes CDR1 GTSNPN and CDR2 SVGIG (reference sequence). This chain's CDR3 is CARQGSLGETQYF. DNA of the CDR3: TGTGCAAGACAGGGCTCACTGGGTGAGACCCAGTACTTC.